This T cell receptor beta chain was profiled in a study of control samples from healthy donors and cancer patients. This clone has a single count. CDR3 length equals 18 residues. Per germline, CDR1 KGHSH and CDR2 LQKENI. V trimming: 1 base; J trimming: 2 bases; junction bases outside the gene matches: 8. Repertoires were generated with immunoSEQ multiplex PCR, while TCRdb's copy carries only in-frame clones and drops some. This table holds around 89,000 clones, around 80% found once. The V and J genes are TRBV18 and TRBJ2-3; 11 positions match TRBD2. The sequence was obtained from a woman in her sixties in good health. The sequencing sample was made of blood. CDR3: CASSPRTGTSGYTDTQYF. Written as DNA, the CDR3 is TGTGCCAGCTCACCACGAACCGGGACTAGCGGATACACAGATACGCAGTATTTT.